Each of the 26 T cell receptor beta chains below was sequenced from the same sample in a study of T cell responses to AZD1222 COVID-19 vaccine. The method was immunoSEQ multiplex PCR; TCRdb's version includes in-frame clones alone and lacks a portion of them. This sample contains over 130,000 clones. Sequenced material: peripheral blood. The source of these receptors is an adult in good health.

This chain joins TRBV18 and TRBJ2-1, with 10 bases lining up with TRBD2. Losses at the gene ends were 3 bases for V and 1 base for J; bases not matched to a gene: 3. The germline V gene encodes CDR1 KGHSH and CDR2 LQKENI. CDR3 length equals 16 residues. CDR3 DNA sequence: TGTGCCAGCTCACCCTTAGCGGGGGGATCCTACAATGAGCAGTTCTTC. This gives the protein CASSPLAGGSYNEQFF. The variable domain in full, with the rest retrieved from reference TRBV18 and TRBJ2-1, is NAGVMQNPRHLVRRRGQEARLRCSPMKGHSHVYWYRQLPEEGLKFMVYLQKENIIDESGMPKERFSAEFPKEGPSILRIQQVVRGDSAAYFCASSPLAGGSYNEQFFGPGTRLTVL.

CDR3 nucleotide sequence: TGTGCCAGCAGCCTAAACACGGCTCTGGGCGAAAAACTGTTTTTT. The encoded protein is CASSLNTALGEKLFF. This rearrangement joins TRBV7-9 to TRBJ1-4; D unclear. Germline V gives CDR1 SEHNR, CDR2 FQNEAQ (reference sequence). Trimming removed 5 bases from V and 8 bases from J, with 18 bases in between. The CDR3 spans 15 residues.

This chain connects TRBV19 to TRBJ1-1; unclear D gene. Germline-derived CDR1 and CDR2 are LNHDA and SQIVND (reference sequence). CDR3 length: 16 residues. V lost 4 bases to trimming and J lost 1 base, with 16 bases between them. The CDR3 region has the DNA TGTGCCAGTAGTACCTACGACGGATCATCGAACACTGAAGCTTTCTTT. The encoded protein is CASSTYDGSSNTEAFF.

The chain is built from TRBV25-1 and TRBJ2-1, with 8 nucleotides matching TRBD1. CDR1 MGHDK and CDR2 SYGVNS come from the germline V gene. The CDR3 has 15 residues. Trimming cost V 5 bases and J 0 bases; bases outside gene matches: 3. CDR3 residues: CASSRQGSSYNEQFF. DNA of the CDR3: TGTGCCAGCAGTCGACAGGGGAGCTCCTACAATGAGCAGTTCTTC.

The V and J genes are TRBV11-3 and TRBJ1-4; possibly TRBD1 for D (5 bases). CDR3 size: 16 residues. The germline V and J ends were trimmed by 0 bases and 8 bases, with 16 bases remaining between them. Per germline, CDR1 SGHNT and CDR2 YENEEA. The CDR3 sequence is CASSLDRRGLGEKLFF. CDR3 nucleotides: TGTGCCAGCAGCTTAGACAGGAGGGGCCTTGGCGAAAAACTGTTTTTT.

This rearrangement joins TRBV9 to TRBJ1-1; TRBD1 agrees at 7 bases. J lost 1 base, V lost 4 bases, and 7 bases had no gene match. Germline V gene sequence: CDR1 SGDLS, CDR2 YYNGEE. The CDR3 contains 15 residues. The chain's CDR3 is CASSSRQGPNTEAFF. CDR3 sequence (DNA): TGTGCCAGCAGCTCCCGACAGGGACCGAACACTGAAGCTTTCTTT.

The chain is built from TRBV5-1 and TRBJ2-5; D uncertain. Trimming stripped 1 base from V and 4 bases from J, with 5 bases between. Germline loops: CDR1 SGHRS, CDR2 YFSETQ. The CDR3 contains 12 residues. The CDR3, as DNA: TGCGCCAGCAGCTTGCTGGGAGAGACCCAGTACTTC. Its protein product is CASSLLGETQYF.

The V call is TRBV4-1, the J call TRBJ2-5, with a weak D call TRBD2 (6 bases). Germline loops: CDR1 MGHRA, CDR2 YSYEKL. The germline V and J ends were trimmed by 0 bases and 4 bases, with 15 bases remaining between them. The CDR3 is 16 amino acids. CDR3 protein: CASSQDSGRGLETQYF. The CDR3 DNA reads TGCGCCAGCAGCCAAGATTCCGGACGGGGACTAGAGACCCAGTACTTC.

The chain is built from TRBV6-5 and TRBJ1-1; D is possibly TRBD1 (5 bases). V was trimmed by 4 bases and J by 2 bases, leaving 14 bases between them. Germline V lookup: CDR1 MNHEY, CDR2 SVGAGI. The CDR3 extends over 15 amino acids. The CDR3 coding sequence is TGTGCCAGCAGTTTCGCTGGACACCCAAACACTGAAGCTTTCTTT. Translated: CASSFAGHPNTEAFF.

The chain couples TRBV27 to TRBJ1-5; weak D call: TRBD1 (6 bases). Germline V gene data show CDR1 as MNHEY and CDR2 as SMNVEV (reference sequence). The CDR3 contains 14 residues. Trimming pared 2 bases from V and 3 bases from J, leaving 8 bases between. CDR3 region: CASSLNRVNQPQHF. The CDR3 nucleotides are TGTGCCAGCAGTTTAAACAGGGTCAATCAGCCCCAGCATTTT.

V usage is TRBV5-1 and J usage is TRBJ2-5; weak D call: TRBD2 (6 bases). V gave up 0 bases and J gave up 5 bases, with 14 bases separating them. CDR3 length: 15 amino acids. Germline V gives CDR1 SGHRS, CDR2 YFSETQ. The CDR3 sequence: CASSLEGGAPETQYF. CDR3 in DNA: TGCGCCAGCAGCTTGGAAGGCGGGGCCCCGGAGACCCAGTACTTC.

The rearrangement uses TRBV21-1 and TRBJ2-3; the DNA was not used to check the table's D call, TRBD2. TRBV21-1 is assigned pseudogene status. The CDR3 has 17 amino acids. Here the CDR3 reads CASSKSTSGGRTDTQYF. The CDR3 coding sequence is TGTGCCAGCAGCAAATCAACTAGCGGGGGGCGCACAGATACGCAGTATTTT.

This chain links TRBV27 with TRBJ2-7, with D perhaps matching TRBD2 (8 bases). Germline V gives CDR1 MNHEY, CDR2 SMNVEV (reference sequence). Trimming pared 6 bases from V and 3 bases from J, leaving 18 bases between. The length of the CDR3 is 15 residues. In DNA form, the CDR3 reads TGTGCCAGCAGGCATCGGGAGGGACAGCTCTACGAGCAGTACTTC. Its protein product is CASRHREGQLYEQYF.

The chain combines TRBV27 with TRBJ2-5; no clear D gene. Looked up from germline, CDR1 is MNHEY and CDR2 is SMNVEV (reference sequence). This CDR3 contains 11 residues. V was trimmed by 1 base and J by 5 bases, leaving 2 bases between them. CDR3 DNA sequence: TGTGCCAGCAGTTTATTGGAGACCCAGTACTTC. Its translation is CASSLLETQYF.

The chain's CDR3 is CASSPLGTVRGANYGYTF. As DNA, the CDR3 is TGTGCCAGCAGCCCCCTTGGCACAGTTCGGGGAGCTAACTATGGCTACACCTTC. V is TRBV28 and J is TRBJ1-2; D is uncertain. Germline values: CDR1 MDHEN, CDR2 SYDVKM. V lost 6 bases to trimming and J lost 0 bases, with 23 bases between them. The CDR3 runs 18 residues.

The gene calls are TRBV19 and TRBJ1-4; D call uncertain. This CDR3 is built from 16 residues. Germline V lookup: CDR1 LNHDA, CDR2 SQIVND (reference sequence). The germline V and J ends were trimmed by 3 bases and 0 bases, with 11 bases remaining between them. CDR3 residues: CASSIGGPTTNEKLFF. Written as DNA, the CDR3 is TGTGCCAGTAGTATCGGAGGGCCCACAACTAATGAAAAACTGTTTTTT.

The rearrangement uses TRBV5-1 and TRBJ2-7; 11 positions match TRBD1. Germline CDR1 is SGHRS and CDR2 is YFSETQ. The CDR3 has 15 residues. Losses at the gene ends were 0 bases for V and 7 bases for J; bases not matched to a gene: 6. This CDR3 is CASSLEGQGAREQYF. CDR3 in DNA: TGCGCCAGCAGCTTGGAAGGACAGGGGGCGAGAGAGCAGTACTTC.

The gene calls are TRBV7-2 and TRBJ2-1; 14 bases fit TRBD2. CDR3 length equals 19 residues. J was trimmed by 6 bases and V by 5 bases; bases with no gene match: 15. Germline loops: CDR1 SGHTA, CDR2 FQGNSA. CDR3: CASSAPGLAGAIPGNEQFF. The DNA for the CDR3 is TGTGCCAGCAGCGCCCCGGGACTAGCGGGGGCCATCCCTGGCAATGAGCAGTTCTTC. The full variable domain, completed using reference TRBV7-2 and TRBJ2-1, is GAGVSQSPSNKVTEKGKDVELRCDPISGHTALYWYRQSLGQGLEFLIYFQGNSAPDKSGLPSDRFSAERTGGSVSTLTIQRTQQEDSAVYLCASSAPGLAGAIPGNEQFFGPGTRLTVL.

The chain joins TRBV6-2 or TRBV6-3 to TRBJ1-6; D uncertain. Per the germline V gene, CDR1 is MNHEY and CDR2 is SVGEGT. Trimming left V 5 bases short and J 4 bases short, with 9 bases between. CDR3 length: 14 residues. Here the CDR3 reads CASSQRHYNSPLHF. Here the CDR3 DNA reads TGTGCCAGCAGTCAGCGCCATTATAATTCACCCCTCCACTTT.

This chain's CDR3 is CASSRTDTSGGDNEQFF. CDR3 coding DNA: TGTGCCAGCAGCCGTACCGATACTAGCGGGGGGGACAATGAGCAGTTCTTC. The rearrangement joins TRBV6-2 or TRBV6-3 to TRBJ2-1, with TRBD2 matching 13 bases. The ends lost 6 bases at V and 5 bases at J; junction bases unmatched: 10. The CDR3 has 17 amino acids. The germline V gene encodes CDR1 MNHEY and CDR2 SVGEGT.

The J gene is TRBJ1-5, the V gene TRBV6-5; tentative D call: TRBD1 (5 bases). The V end was cut by 0 bases, the J end by 4 bases, with 10 bases between. The CDR3 spans 15 residues. CDR1 is MNHEY, CDR2 SVGAGI, per germline. The CDR3 here is CASSYSWTKNQPQHF. CDR3 coding DNA: TGTGCCAGCAGTTACTCGTGGACAAAGAATCAGCCCCAGCATTTT.

V gene TRBV6-1 combines with J gene TRBJ2-7, with unresolved D. Germline V gives CDR1 MNHNS, CDR2 SASEGT. This CDR3 is 14 amino acids long. Trimming stripped 2 bases from V and 5 bases from J, with 13 bases between. CDR3 nucleotides: TGTGCCAGCAGTGAATCGGCGGCCCCGAACGAGCAGTACTTC. Amino acid sequence: CASSESAAPNEQYF.

The chain uses TRBV4-2 and TRBJ1-1; D unresolved. The CDR3 contains 13 residues. The germline gives CDR1 LGHNA, CDR2 YNFKEQ. V was pared by 3 bases and J by 5 bases, with 10 bases between. As DNA, the CDR3 is TGTGCCAGCAGCCATCCGGTGGGGACTGAAGCTTTCTTT. This codes for CASSHPVGTEAFF.

V is TRBV6-5 and J is TRBJ2-1, with a tentative D call TRBD1 (6 bases). V was clipped by 9 bases and J by 8 bases, with 11 bases between them. The CDR3 has 11 amino acids. CDR1 and CDR2 (germline): MNHEY, SVGAGI. The CDR3 region has the DNA TGTGCCAGTGGACAGTGGGATGAGCAGTTCTTC. Protein sequence: CASGQWDEQFF.

The chain carries TRBV24-1 and TRBJ1-1; TRBD1 matches at 8 bases. The CDR3 spans 20 residues. In germline, CDR1 is KGHDR, CDR2 SFDVKD. The ends lost 4 bases at V and 4 bases at J; junction bases unmatched: 22. CDR3 bases: TGTGCCACCAGTGACATATCCTTAGGACAGGGATGCCCTTGGGCCACTGAAGCTTTCTTT. Protein sequence: CATSDISLGQGCPWATEAFF.

The CDR3, as DNA: TGTGCCAGCAGTGCCTGGGACAGCTCCTACAATGAGCAGTTCTTC. This codes for CASSAWDSSYNEQFF. J is TRBJ2-1 and V is TRBV6-2 or TRBV6-3; 7 bases are shared with TRBD1. The trim removed 5 bases at V and 0 bases at J, leaving 4 bases unmatched. CDR1 is MNHEY, CDR2 SVGEGT, per germline. The CDR3 is 15 amino acids.